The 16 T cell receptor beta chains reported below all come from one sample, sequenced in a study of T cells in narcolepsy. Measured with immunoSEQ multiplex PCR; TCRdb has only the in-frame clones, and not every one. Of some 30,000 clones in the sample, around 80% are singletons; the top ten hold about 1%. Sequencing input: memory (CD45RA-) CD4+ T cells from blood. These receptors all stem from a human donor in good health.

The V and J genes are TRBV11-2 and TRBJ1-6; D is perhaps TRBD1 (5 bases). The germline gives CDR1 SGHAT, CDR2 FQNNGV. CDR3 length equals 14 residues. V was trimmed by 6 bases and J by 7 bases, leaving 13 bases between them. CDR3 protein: CASRIGDPNSPLHF. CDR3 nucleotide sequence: TGTGCCAGCAGAATAGGGGACCCCAATTCACCCCTCCACTTT.

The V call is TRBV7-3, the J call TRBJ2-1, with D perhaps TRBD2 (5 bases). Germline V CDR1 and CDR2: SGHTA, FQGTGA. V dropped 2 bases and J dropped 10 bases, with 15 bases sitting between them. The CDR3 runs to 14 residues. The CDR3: CASSLESSRREQFF. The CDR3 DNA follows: TGTGCCAGCAGCTTAGAGTCTAGCCGGCGGGAGCAGTTCTTC.

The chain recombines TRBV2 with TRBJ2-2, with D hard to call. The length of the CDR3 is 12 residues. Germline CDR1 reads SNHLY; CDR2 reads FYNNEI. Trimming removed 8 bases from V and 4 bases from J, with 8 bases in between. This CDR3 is CASELGTGELFF. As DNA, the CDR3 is TGTGCCAGCGAGCTTGGCACCGGGGAGCTGTTTTTT.

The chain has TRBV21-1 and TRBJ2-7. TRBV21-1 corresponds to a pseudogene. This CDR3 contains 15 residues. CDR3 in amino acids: CASRSPDAETYEQYF. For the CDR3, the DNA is TGTGCCAGCAGGTCCCCGGACGCGGAGACCTACGAGCAGTACTTC.

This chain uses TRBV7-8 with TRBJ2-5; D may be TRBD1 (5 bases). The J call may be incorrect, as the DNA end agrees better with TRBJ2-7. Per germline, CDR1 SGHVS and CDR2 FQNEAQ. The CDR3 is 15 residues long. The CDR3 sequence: CASSLGGHKTYEQYF. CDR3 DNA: TGTGCCAGCAGCTTAGGTGGACATAAAACCTACGAGCAGTACTTC.

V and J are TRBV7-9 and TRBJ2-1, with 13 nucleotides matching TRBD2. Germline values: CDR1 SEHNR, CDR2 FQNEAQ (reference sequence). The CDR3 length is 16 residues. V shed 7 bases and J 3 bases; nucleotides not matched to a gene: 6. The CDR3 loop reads CASTSGLAGVYNEQFF. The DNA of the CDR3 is TGTGCCAGCACCTCAGGACTAGCGGGAGTCTACAATGAGCAGTTCTTC.

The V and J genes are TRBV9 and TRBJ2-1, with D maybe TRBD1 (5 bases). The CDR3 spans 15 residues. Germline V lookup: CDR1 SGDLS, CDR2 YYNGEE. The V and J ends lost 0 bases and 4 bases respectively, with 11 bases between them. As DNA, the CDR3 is TGTGCCAGCAGCGTAGAGCCAGGGCCTTACAATGAGCAGTTCTTC. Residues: CASSVEPGPYNEQFF.

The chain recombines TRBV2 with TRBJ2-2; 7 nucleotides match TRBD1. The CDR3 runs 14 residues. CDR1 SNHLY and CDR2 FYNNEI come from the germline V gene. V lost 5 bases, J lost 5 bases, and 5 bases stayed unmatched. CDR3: CASSKDRVTGELFF. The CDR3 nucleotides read TGTGCCAGCAGTAAAGACAGGGTAACCGGGGAGCTGTTTTTT. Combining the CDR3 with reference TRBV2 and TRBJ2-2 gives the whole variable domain EPEVTQTPSHQVTQMGQEVILRCVPISNHLYFYWYRQILGQKVEFLVSFYNNEISEKSEIFDDQFSVERPDGSNFTLKIRSTKLEDSAMYFCASSKDRVTGELFFGEGSRLTVL.

The CDR3, as DNA: TGTGCCAGCAGCTTAGTCTCGGACAGCCGTGGCTACACCTTC. It is translated as CASSLVSDSRGYTF. The chain is built from TRBV7-2 and TRBJ1-2; D is possibly TRBD1 (6 bases). Per the germline V gene, CDR1 is SGHTA and CDR2 is FQGNSA. The V end lost 1 base, the J end lost 7 bases, and 13 bases lay between the germline ends. This CDR3 contains 14 residues.

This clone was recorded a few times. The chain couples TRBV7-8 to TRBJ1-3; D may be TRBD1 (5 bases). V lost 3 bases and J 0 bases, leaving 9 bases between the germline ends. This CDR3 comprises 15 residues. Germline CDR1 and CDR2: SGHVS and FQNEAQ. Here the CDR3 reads CASSFGDGSGNTIYF. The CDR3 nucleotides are TGTGCCAGCAGCTTCGGGGACGGCTCTGGAAACACCATATATTTT.

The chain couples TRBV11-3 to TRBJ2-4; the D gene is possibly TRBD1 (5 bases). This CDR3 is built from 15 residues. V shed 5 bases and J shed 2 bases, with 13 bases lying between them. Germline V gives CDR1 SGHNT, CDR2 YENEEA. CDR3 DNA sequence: TGTGCCAGCAGCCCTGACAGTTTGTCCAAAAACATTCAGTACTTC. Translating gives CASSPDSLSKNIQYF.

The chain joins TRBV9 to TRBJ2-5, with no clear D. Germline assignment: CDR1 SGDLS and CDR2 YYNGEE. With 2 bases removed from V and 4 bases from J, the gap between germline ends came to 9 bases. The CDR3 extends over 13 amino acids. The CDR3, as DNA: TGTGCCAGCAGCGTGTCTATCCGAGAGACCCAGTACTTC. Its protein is CASSVSIRETQYF.

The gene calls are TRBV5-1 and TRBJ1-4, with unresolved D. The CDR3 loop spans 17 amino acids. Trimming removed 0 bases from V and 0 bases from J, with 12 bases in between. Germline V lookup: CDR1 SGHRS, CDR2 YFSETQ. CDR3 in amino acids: CASSLGPPSATNEKLFF. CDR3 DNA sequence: TGCGCCAGCAGCTTGGGGCCCCCAAGCGCAACTAATGAAAAACTGTTTTTT.

DNA of the CDR3: TGTGCCAGTAGTCCCAGGGGGGAAGGGTATCAGCCCCAGCATTTT. It encodes CASSPRGEGYQPQHF. The genes are TRBV19 and TRBJ1-5; the match to TRBD1 covers 7 bases. CDR1 is LNHDA, CDR2 SQIVND, per germline (reference sequence). With 5 bases clipped from V and 5 bases from J, the junction kept 9 bases outside the gene matches. The CDR3 loop spans 15 amino acids. Complete variable domain (other parts from reference TRBV19 and TRBJ1-5): DGGITQSPKYLFRKEGQNVTLSCEQNLNHDAMYWYRQDPGQGLRLIYYSQIVNDFQKGDIAEGYSVSREKKESFPLTVTSAQKNPTAFYLCASSPRGEGYQPQHFGDGTRLSIL.

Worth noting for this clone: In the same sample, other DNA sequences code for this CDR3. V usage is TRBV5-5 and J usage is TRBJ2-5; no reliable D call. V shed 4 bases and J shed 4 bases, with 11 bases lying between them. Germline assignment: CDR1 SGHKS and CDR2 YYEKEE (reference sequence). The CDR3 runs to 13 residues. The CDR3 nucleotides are TGTGCCAGCAGCCTTTATTGGTCAGAGACCCAGTACTTC. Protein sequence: CASSLYWSETQYF. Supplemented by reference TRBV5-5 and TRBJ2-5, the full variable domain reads DAGVTQSPTHLIKTRGQQVTLRCSPISGHKSVSWYQQVLGQGPQFIFQYYEKEERGRGNFPDRFSARQFPNYSSELNVNALLLGDSALYLCASSLYWSETQYFGPGTRLLVL.

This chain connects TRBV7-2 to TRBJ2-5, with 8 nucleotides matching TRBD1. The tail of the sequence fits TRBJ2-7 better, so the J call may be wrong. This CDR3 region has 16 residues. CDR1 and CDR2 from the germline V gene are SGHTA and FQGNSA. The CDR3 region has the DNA TGTGCCAGCAGCTCCTCCGGGACAGGAAGGACCTACGAGCAGTACTTC. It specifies CASSSSGTGRTYEQYF.